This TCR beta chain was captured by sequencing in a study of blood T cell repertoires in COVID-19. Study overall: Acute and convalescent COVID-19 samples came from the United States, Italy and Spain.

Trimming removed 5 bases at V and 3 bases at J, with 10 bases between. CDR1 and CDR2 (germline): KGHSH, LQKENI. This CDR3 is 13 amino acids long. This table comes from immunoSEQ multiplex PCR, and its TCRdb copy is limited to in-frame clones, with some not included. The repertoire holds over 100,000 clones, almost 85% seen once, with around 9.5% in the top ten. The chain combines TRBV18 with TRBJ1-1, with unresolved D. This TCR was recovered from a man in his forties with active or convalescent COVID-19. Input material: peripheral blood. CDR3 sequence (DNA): TGTGCCAGCTCAGGGGAGCGGTACACTGAAGCTTTCTTT. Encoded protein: CASSGERYTEAFF.